This TCR beta chain was obtained from a study of blood T cell repertoires in COVID-19. Overall study: Sample material is recorded as cDNA or gDNA derived from T cells, B-cell-depleted T cells, or PBMCs.

Authors' data handling: The assay estimated nucleated cells by amplifying reference gene primers. The assay was immunoSEQ multiplex PCR, and TCRdb's table has in-frame clones only and misses some. Clonal size and the V and J genes are those of that table, whereas D and trimming came from the DNA. Altogether about 180,000 clones are present, about 85% being singletons, with the ten largest covering less than 3.5%. This CDR3 contains 15 residues. CDR1 SEHNR and CDR2 FQNEAQ come from the germline V gene (reference sequence). The V end was cut by 5 bases, the J end by 5 bases, with 18 bases between. V gene TRBV7-9 combines with J gene TRBJ1-1; a weak D match, TRBD1 (5 bases). The TCR was taken from a woman in her 30s with active or convalescent COVID-19. Sequencing input: peripheral blood. CDR3 sequence reads: CASSLRAGGRTEAFF. Written as DNA, the CDR3 is TGTGCCAGCAGCCTCAGAGCGGGGGGGAGGACTGAAGCTTTCTTT.